This T cell receptor beta chain was sequenced during a study of blood T cell repertoires in COVID-19. At the level of the study: COVID-19 samples collected from the United States, Italy and Spain covered acute and convalescent phases. Nucleic acid was either cDNA or gDNA, and it came from T cells, B-cell-depleted T cells, or PBMCs.

The assay was immunoSEQ multiplex PCR, and TCRdb's table has in-frame clones only and misses some. The sample has about 140,000 clones; less than 80% are singletons. The V and J ends lost 8 bases and 5 bases, in that order; junction bases with no gene match: 10. This CDR3 has 13 residues. The V gene's germline CDR1 is SQVTM and CDR2 ANQGSEA. The clonotype originates from a woman older than 75 with active or convalescent COVID-19. The chain joins TRBV29-1 to TRBJ1-2, with 8 bases lining up with TRBD1. Sequences were obtained from peripheral blood. CDR3 bases: TGCAGCACTTGGGACAGGTCCGATTATGGCTACACCTTC. It codes for CSTWDRSDYGYTF. Full variable domain (remainder filled in from reference TRBV29-1 and TRBJ1-2): SAVISQKPSRDICQRGTSLTIQCQVDSQVTMMFWYRQQPGQSLTLIATANQGSEATYESGFVIDKFPISRPNLTFSTLTVSNMSPEDSSIYLCSTWDRSDYGYTFGSGTRLTVV.